This TCR beta chain derives from a study of vaccination and CD4 T cells after COVID-19. Study-level information: Median time from COVID diagnosis to post-COVID sampling was roughly 13 weeks (35 to 161).

The CDR3 consists of 15 residues. Trimming removed 2 bases at V and 4 bases at J, with 14 bases between. Germline V gene sequence: CDR1 MNHNS, CDR2 SASEGT. Study outcomes and limitations: The study examined relatively few convalescent patients and included no early post-infection timepoints.

Oncomine TCR Beta short-read sequencing was applied to DNA from cultured CD4+ T cells. MiXCR, run by TCRdb on the PCR reads, gives a single entry per CDR3 protein. The data show about 25,000 distinct CDR3 sequences, with about half seen just once and under 6.5% held by the top ten. In this sample, this clonotype turned up a few times. What it recognizes is unknown. Treatment given: approximately nine-day PBMC culture with coronavirus spike peptide pools or control peptides (ViraFEST assay). The sequencing input was CD4+ T cells from blood, cultured in vitro. The V gene is TRBV6-1, the J gene TRBJ1-2, with D perhaps matching TRBD1 (6 bases). This sequence originates from a human donor who had recovered from COVID-19. The CDR3 region is CASSETHRVSYGYTF. The CDR3 nucleotides are TGTGCCAGCAGTGAAACTCACAGGGTTTCCTATGGCTACACCTTC.